This is a list of T cell receptor beta chains from one sample in a study of type 1 regulatory T cells. TCRdb passed the reads through MiXCR, listing each CDR3 protein once. The sample shows about 67,000 distinct CDR3 sequences, more than 45% of them seen only once. These receptors' targets are unknown. Sequencing was carried out using cultured non-Tr1 T cells, either the whole culture or a sorted T cell fraction (not recorded which). These receptors were obtained from a human donor in good health. Each CDR3 is given with its conserved first and last residue. D genes are given only for firm matches. Size is omitted from some rows. Given values are once, few, many or a class for expanded clones.

J gene: TRBJ2-5; V gene: TRBV10-3; clone size: .; D gene: TRBD1; CDR3 protein: CASAGTGKETQYF; CDR3 DNA: TGTGCCAGTGCCGGGACAGGAAAAGAGACCCAGTACTTC
J gene: TRBJ1-3; V gene: TRBV6-1; clone size: .; D gene: .; CDR3 protein: CASSEGGVVDTIYF; CDR3 DNA: TGTGCCAGCAGTGAGGGGGGGGTGGTGGACACCATATATTTT
J gene: TRBJ1-4; V gene: TRBV12-3/TRBV12-4; clone size: .; D gene: .; CDR3 protein: CASTIIWRDEKLFF; CDR3 DNA: TGTGCCAGCACCATTATATGGAGGGATGAAAAACTGTTTTTT
J gene: TRBJ2-5; V gene: TRBV3-1; clone size: .; D gene: .; CDR3 protein: CASSPGHTKETQYF; CDR3 DNA: TGTGCCAGCAGCCCCGGGCACACAAAAGAGACCCAGTACTTC
J gene: TRBJ1-5; V gene: TRBV7-2; clone size: few; D gene: .; CDR3 protein: CASTPNSNQPQHF; CDR3 DNA: TGTGCCAGCACACCGAATTCCAATCAGCCCCAGCATTTT
J gene: TRBJ1-1; V gene: TRBV12-3/TRBV12-4; clone size: .; D gene: TRBD1; CDR3 protein: CASSSQGGLSEAFF; CDR3 DNA: TGTGCCAGCAGTTCTCAGGGGGGGCTCTCTGAAGCTTTCTTT
J gene: TRBJ2-2; V gene: TRBV7-2; clone size: .; D gene: TRBD2; CDR3 protein: CASSLGLAGGSTGELFF; CDR3 DNA: TGTGCCAGCAGCTTGGGACTAGCGGGGGGGAGTACCGGGGAGCTGTTTTTT
J gene: TRBJ2-2; V gene: TRBV6-1; clone size: .; D gene: TRBD1; CDR3 protein: CAGDTGGAGTGELFF; CDR3 DNA: TGTGCCGGAGACACAGGGGGCGCGGGCACCGGGGAGCTGTTTTTT
J gene: TRBJ1-3; V gene: TRBV18; clone size: .; D gene: TRBD1; CDR3 protein: CASSPTGNSGNTIYF; CDR3 DNA: TGTGCCAGCTCACCGACAGGGAACTCTGGAAACACCATATATTTT
J gene: TRBJ2-1; V gene: TRBV19; clone size: .; D gene: .; CDR3 protein: CASSLPRDEQFF; CDR3 DNA: TGTGCCAGTAGCTTACCAAGGGATGAGCAGTTCTTC
J gene: TRBJ2-3; V gene: TRBV20-1; clone size: .; D gene: TRBD2; CDR3 protein: CSARGTSGVGADTQYF; CDR3 DNA: TGCAGTGCTAGGGGGACTAGCGGGGTTGGGGCAGATACGCAGTATTTT
J gene: TRBJ1-1; V gene: TRBV6-1; clone size: .; D gene: .; CDR3 protein: CASVWDIDTEAFF; CDR3 DNA: TGTGCCAGCGTTTGGGATATAGACACTGAAGCTTTCTTT
J gene: TRBJ1-6; V gene: TRBV28; clone size: .; D gene: .; CDR3 protein: CASSAEYVSPLHF; CDR3 DNA: TGTGCCAGCAGTGCGGAGTACGTTTCACCCCTCCACTTT
J gene: TRBJ2-3; V gene: TRBV12-3/TRBV12-4; clone size: .; D gene: .; CDR3 protein: CASSLARWTVQPVDTQYF; CDR3 DNA: TGTGCCAGCAGTTTAGCCCGCTGGACCGTCCAGCCGGTAGATACGCAGTATTTT
J gene: TRBJ2-5; V gene: TRBV5-1; clone size: .; D gene: TRBD2; CDR3 protein: CASTPQAGGRQETQYF; CDR3 DNA: TGCGCCAGCACCCCCCAGGCGGGGGGTCGTCAAGAGACCCAGTACTTC
J gene: TRBJ2-1; V gene: TRBV7-2; clone size: .; D gene: .; CDR3 protein: CASSLSQWDNEQFF; CDR3 DNA: TGTGCCAGCAGCCTCTCACAGTGGGACAATGAGCAGTTCTTC
J gene: TRBJ2-5; V gene: TRBV10-3; clone size: .; D gene: .; CDR3 protein: CAISVGVPQETQYF; CDR3 DNA: TGTGCCATCAGTGTTGGGGTACCCCAAGAGACCCAGTACTTC
J gene: TRBJ1-5; V gene: TRBV15; clone size: .; D gene: TRBD1; CDR3 protein: CATSRDQGVSNQPQHF; CDR3 DNA: TGTGCCACCAGCAGAGATCAGGGGGTCAGCAATCAGCCCCAGCATTTT
J gene: TRBJ2-3; V gene: TRBV6-5; clone size: .; D gene: TRBD2; CDR3 protein: CASSPTPGTRPPDTQYF; CDR3 DNA: TGTGCCAGCAGCCCTACTCCCGGGACTAGGCCCCCAGATACGCAGTATTTT
J gene: TRBJ2-2; V gene: TRBV6-2/TRBV6-3; clone size: .; D gene: .; CDR3 protein: CATEEFGGELFF; CDR3 DNA: TGTGCCACCGAGGAGTTCGGCGGGGAGCTGTTTTTT
J gene: TRBJ2-7; V gene: TRBV5-1; clone size: .; D gene: TRBD2; CDR3 protein: CASSASGGALEQYF; CDR3 DNA: TGCGCCAGCAGCGCTAGCGGGGGGGCTCTCGAGCAGTACTTC
J gene: TRBJ1-3; V gene: TRBV6-5; clone size: .; D gene: .; CDR3 protein: CASSGDSLTGNTIYF; CDR3 DNA: TGTGCCAGCAGTGGGGATTCTTTGACTGGAAACACCATATATTTT
J gene: TRBJ1-4; V gene: TRBV5-1; clone size: .; D gene: .; CDR3 protein: CASSLGSSGQEKLFF; CDR3 DNA: TGCGCCAGCAGCTTGGGTTCCAGTGGACAGGAAAAACTGTTTTTT
J gene: TRBJ1-4; V gene: TRBV2; clone size: few; D gene: TRBD1; CDR3 protein: CAQKQDRLNEKLFF; CDR3 DNA: TGTGCCCAGAAGCAGGACAGGCTAAATGAAAAACTGTTTTTT
J gene: TRBJ2-3; V gene: TRBV6-2/TRBV6-3; clone size: .; D gene: TRBD2; CDR3 protein: CASSSRLVAGALTDTQYF; CDR3 DNA: TGTGCCAGCAGTTCCCGCCTGGTAGCGGGGGCCCTCACAGATACGCAGTATTTT
J gene: TRBJ1-1; V gene: TRBV18; clone size: many; D gene: .; CDR3 protein: CASSLGQNTEAFF; CDR3 DNA: TGTGCCAGCTCACTTGGACAGAACACTGAAGCTTTCTTT
J gene: TRBJ2-2; V gene: TRBV4-1; clone size: once; D gene: TRBD2; CDR3 protein: CASSQDPAGGRTGGLFF; CDR3 DNA: TGCGCCAGCAGCCAAGACCCAGCGGGGGGGCGGACCGGGGGGCTGTTTTTT
J gene: TRBJ1-3; V gene: TRBV20-1; clone size: .; D gene: .; CDR3 protein: CSATDRSSGNTIYF; CDR3 DNA: TGCAGTGCAACCGACAGGTCTTCTGGAAACACCATATATTTT
J gene: TRBJ2-7; V gene: TRBV6-2/TRBV6-3; clone size: .; D gene: .; CDR3 protein: CASSLVTFGYEQYF; CDR3 DNA: TGTGCCAGCAGTTTGGTAACGTTTGGCTACGAGCAGTACTTC
J gene: TRBJ2-5; V gene: TRBV7-2; clone size: few; D gene: TRBD2; CDR3 protein: CASSLAAAQETQYF; CDR3 DNA: TGTGCCAGCAGTCTAGCGGCAGCCCAAGAGACCCAGTACTTC
J gene: TRBJ1-4; V gene: TRBV6-6; clone size: .; D gene: .; CDR3 protein: CASSQGWGEKLFF; CDR3 DNA: TGTGCCAGCAGCCAGGGGTGGGGGGAAAAACTGTTTTTT
J gene: TRBJ1-2; V gene: TRBV2; clone size: medium-sized; D gene: .; CDR3 protein: CASSERLVVTNGYTF; CDR3 DNA: TGTGCCAGCAGTGAACGTTTGGTCGTGACAAATGGCTACACCTTC
J gene: TRBJ1-1; V gene: TRBV13; clone size: few; D gene: .; CDR3 protein: CASSLVNARTNTEAFF; CDR3 DNA: TGTGCCAGCAGCTTAGTAAATGCCCGAACGAACACTGAAGCTTTCTTT
J gene: TRBJ1-6; V gene: TRBV20-1; clone size: .; D gene: .; CDR3 protein: CSARDSRLDNSPLHF; CDR3 DNA: TGCAGTGCTAGAGATAGCCGCCTTGATAATTCACCCCTCCACTTT
J gene: TRBJ1-2; V gene: TRBV7-2; clone size: .; D gene: TRBD1; CDR3 protein: CASSQDRGHGYTF; CDR3 DNA: TGTGCCAGCAGTCAAGACAGGGGGCATGGCTACACCTTC